This T cell receptor beta chain derives from a study of cytomegalovirus exposure and HLA in healthy donors. Use of 60 Vbeta and 13 Jbeta primers characterized the PCR. Measured with immunoSEQ multiplex PCR; TCRdb has only the in-frame clones, and not every one. The sample table includes over 75,000 clones. Germline assignment: CDR1 SGHRS and CDR2 YFSETQ. The CDR3 contains 19 residues. The germline V and J ends were trimmed by 5 bases and 0 bases, with 24 bases remaining between them. Turning to this clone: Its target is unknown.

Study-level points and caveats: For TCR beta chains, V- and J-gene trimming was later linked to a missense DCLRE1C variant.

This sequence was found in a girl between 10 and 17 years old in good health and CMV-seropositive. The sample consisted of PBMCs. This rearrangement joins TRBV5-1 to TRBJ1-5; a weak D match, TRBD1 (6 bases). This CDR3 is CASSPRAGHLPPSNQPQHF. The CDR3 DNA reads as TGCGCCAGCAGTCCAAGAGCGGGACACTTACCCCCTAGCAATCAGCCCCAGCATTTT.